This T cell receptor (beta chain) was sequenced in a study of OX40 agonist ivuxolimab in advanced cancers. Study summary: Patients were dosed with the agonistic anti-OX40 (CD134) antibody ivuxolimab. Anti-PD-1, anti-PD-L1 or anti-CTLA-4 therapy given earlier was allowed, and roughly 40% had some. Study conclusions and caveats: Among some nonresponders, normalized T-cell clonal expansion was also low.

Sequenced by immunoSEQ multiplex PCR; TCRdb stores in-frame clones only, minus some. The sample records more than 85,000 clones, approximately 89% being singletons. Looked up from germline, CDR1 is SGHTA and CDR2 is FQGNSA. The V gene lost 5 bases and the J gene lost 1 base, with 8 bases spanning the gap. The CDR3 runs 13 residues. Patients were excluded for autoimmune disease history or systemic immunosuppression. In this sample, this clone turned up a few times. Its antigen is not known. The rearrangement links TRBV7-2 to TRBJ1-1, with D unclear. This specimen consisted of CD4+ or CD8+ T cells sorted from blood, obtained in a trial of the OX40 agonist ivuxolimab. The sequence was collected from an adult with an advanced solid tumor such as melanoma, head and neck, liver or kidney cancer. The CDR3 DNA reads TGTGCCAGCAGCCGTGATTCGAACACTGAAGCTTTCTTT. Amino acid sequence: CASSRDSNTEAFF.